The present T cell receptor (beta chain) was sequenced within a study of metastatic and nonmetastatic thyroid tumors. Across the study: Comparison of repertoires was carried out across blood and tumor or nodule tissue from malignant and benign thyroid patients. General study findings and limits: A significant increase in TCR beta diversity was reportedly seen in malignant thyroid tumors relative to benign nodules, in blood and tumor.

V was pared by 6 bases and J by 4 bases, with 15 bases between. The CDR3 sequence is 15 residues long. CDR1 is MDHEN, CDR2 SYDVKM, per germline. In its sample, this clone was seen many times. Its antigen remains unknown. Authors' processing steps: In papillary thyroid cancer, a distant-metastasis classifier was built using CDR3 differences across clinicopathological groups. TCRdb re-processed the PCR reads through MiXCR. None of the V and J calls come from the authors' own analysis; TCRdb made them. The sample comprises about 39,000 clones, roughly a fifth of which are singletons, and 15% to 20% rests with the top ten. Not a single patient had been given any form of treatment at any point before undergoing thyroid surgery.

Sequencing was done on a sample of blood. The sequence came from a female donor with papillary thyroid cancer or a benign thyroid nodule (not recorded which). Some clones in this sample may be carry-over from other donors' samples. The chain combines TRBV28 with TRBJ2-2; possibly TRBD1 or TRBD2 for D (6 bases each). The DNA for the CDR3 is TGTGCCAGCAGAGCCGCCGGGGGCGCCACCGGGGAGCTGTTTTTT. The encoded protein is CASRAAGGATGELFF.